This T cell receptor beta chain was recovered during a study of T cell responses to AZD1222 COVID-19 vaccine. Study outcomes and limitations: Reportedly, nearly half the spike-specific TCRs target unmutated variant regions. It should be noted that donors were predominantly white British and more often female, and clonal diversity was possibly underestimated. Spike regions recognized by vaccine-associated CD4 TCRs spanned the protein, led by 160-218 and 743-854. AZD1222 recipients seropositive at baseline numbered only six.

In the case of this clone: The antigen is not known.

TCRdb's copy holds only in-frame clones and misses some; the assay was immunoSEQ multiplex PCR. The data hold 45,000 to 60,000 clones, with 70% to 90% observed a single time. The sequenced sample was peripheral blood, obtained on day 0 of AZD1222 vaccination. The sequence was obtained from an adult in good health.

The CDR3 bases are TGCGCCAGCAGCTTGCCGTCTGCAGCGGGAGGGCCGAACAATGAGCAGTTCTTC. Translation: CASSLPSAAGGPNNEQFF. The chain is built from TRBV5-1 and TRBJ2-1; 10 bases match TRBD2. The CDR3 is 18 amino acids. The ends lost 1 base at V and 5 bases at J; junction bases unmatched: 12. Germline loops: CDR1 SGHRS, CDR2 YFSETQ.